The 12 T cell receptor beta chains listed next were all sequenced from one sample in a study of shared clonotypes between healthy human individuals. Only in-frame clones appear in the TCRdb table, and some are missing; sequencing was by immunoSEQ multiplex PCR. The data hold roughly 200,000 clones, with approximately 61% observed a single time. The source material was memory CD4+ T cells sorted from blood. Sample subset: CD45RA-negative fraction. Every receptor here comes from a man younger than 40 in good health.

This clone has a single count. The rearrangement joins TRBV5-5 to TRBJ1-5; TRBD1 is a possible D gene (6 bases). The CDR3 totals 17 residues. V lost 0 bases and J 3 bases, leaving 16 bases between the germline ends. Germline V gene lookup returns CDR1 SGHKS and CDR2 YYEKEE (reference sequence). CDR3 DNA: TGTGCCAGCAGCTTGGAGGGGGGTCGGGGCTCCAATCAGCCCCAGCATTTT. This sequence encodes CASSLEGGRGSNQPQHF.

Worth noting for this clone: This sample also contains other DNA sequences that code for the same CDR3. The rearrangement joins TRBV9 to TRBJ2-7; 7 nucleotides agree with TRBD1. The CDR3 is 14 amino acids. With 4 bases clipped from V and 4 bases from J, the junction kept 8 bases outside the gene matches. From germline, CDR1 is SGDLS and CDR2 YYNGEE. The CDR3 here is CASSPGTASYEQYF. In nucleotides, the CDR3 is TGTGCCAGCAGCCCCGGGACAGCCTCTTACGAGCAGTACTTC.

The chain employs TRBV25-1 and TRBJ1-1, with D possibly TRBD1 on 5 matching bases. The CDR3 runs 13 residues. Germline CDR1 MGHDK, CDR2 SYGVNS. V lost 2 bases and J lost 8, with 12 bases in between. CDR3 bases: TGTGCCAGCAGTGAAGTCGGGGGAGGGGAAGCTTTCTTT. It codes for CASSEVGGGEAFF. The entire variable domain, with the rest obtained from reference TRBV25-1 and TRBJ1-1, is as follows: EADIYQTPRYLVIGTGKKITLECSQTMGHDKMYWYQQDPGMELHLIHYSYGVNSTEKGDLSSESTVSRIRTEHFPLTLESARPSHTSQYLCASSEVGGGEAFFGQGTRLTVV.

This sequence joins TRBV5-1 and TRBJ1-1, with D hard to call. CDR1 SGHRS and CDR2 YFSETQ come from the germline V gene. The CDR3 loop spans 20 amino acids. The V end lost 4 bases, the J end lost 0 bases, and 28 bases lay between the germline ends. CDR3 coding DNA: TGCGCCAGCAGCCCCCCGAGATCGGAGGGCCCAGGCCGAATGAACACTGAAGCTTTCTTT. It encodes CASSPPRSEGPGRMNTEAFF.

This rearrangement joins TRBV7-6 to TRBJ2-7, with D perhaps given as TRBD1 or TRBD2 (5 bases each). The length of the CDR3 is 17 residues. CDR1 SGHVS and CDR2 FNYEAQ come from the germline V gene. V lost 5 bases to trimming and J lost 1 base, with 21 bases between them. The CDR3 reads CASSLGSGQEASYEQYF. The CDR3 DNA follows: TGTGCCAGCAGCCTAGGGTCGGGGCAGGAGGCGTCCTACGAGCAGTACTTC.

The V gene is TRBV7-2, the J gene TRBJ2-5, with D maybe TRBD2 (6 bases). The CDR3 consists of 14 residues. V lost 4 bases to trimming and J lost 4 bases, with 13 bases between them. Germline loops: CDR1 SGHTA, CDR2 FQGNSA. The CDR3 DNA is TGTGCCAGCAGCTGGGGACTTGGTGCAGAGACCCAGTACTTC. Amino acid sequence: CASSWGLGAETQYF.

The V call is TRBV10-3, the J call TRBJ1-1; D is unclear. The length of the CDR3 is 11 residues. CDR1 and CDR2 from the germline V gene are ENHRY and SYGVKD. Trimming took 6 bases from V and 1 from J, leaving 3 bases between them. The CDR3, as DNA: TGTGCCATCAGAGGGAACACTGAAGCTTTCTTT. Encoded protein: CAIRGNTEAFF.

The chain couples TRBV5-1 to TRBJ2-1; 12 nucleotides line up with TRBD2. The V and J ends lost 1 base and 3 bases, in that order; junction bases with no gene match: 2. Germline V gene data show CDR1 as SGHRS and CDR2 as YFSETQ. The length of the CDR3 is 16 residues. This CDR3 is CASSLTSGRYYNEQFF. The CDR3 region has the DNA TGCGCCAGCAGCTTGACTAGCGGGAGGTACTACAATGAGCAGTTCTTC.

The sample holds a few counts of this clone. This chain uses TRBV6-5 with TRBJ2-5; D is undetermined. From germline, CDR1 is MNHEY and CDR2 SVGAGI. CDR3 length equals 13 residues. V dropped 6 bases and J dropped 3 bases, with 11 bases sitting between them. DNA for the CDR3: TGTGCCAGCAGACGCGGTACAAAAGAGACCCAGTACTTC. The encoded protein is CASRRGTKETQYF.

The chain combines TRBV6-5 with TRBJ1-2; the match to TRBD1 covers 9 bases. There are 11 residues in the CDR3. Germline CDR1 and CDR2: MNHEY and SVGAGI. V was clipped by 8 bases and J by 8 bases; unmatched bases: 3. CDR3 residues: CASGDRAGYTF. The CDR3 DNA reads TGTGCCAGCGGGGACAGGGCCGGCTACACCTTC.

The DNA for the CDR3 is TGTGCCAGCAGCCCCGACGGGCAAGAGACCCAGTACTTC. Its protein is CASSPDGQETQYF. This chain joins TRBV7-2 and TRBJ2-5; D is undetermined. The CDR3 is made up of 13 amino acids. V was shortened by 5 bases and J by 2 bases, with 9 bases between the two germline ends. Germline CDR1 is SGHTA and CDR2 is FQGNSA.

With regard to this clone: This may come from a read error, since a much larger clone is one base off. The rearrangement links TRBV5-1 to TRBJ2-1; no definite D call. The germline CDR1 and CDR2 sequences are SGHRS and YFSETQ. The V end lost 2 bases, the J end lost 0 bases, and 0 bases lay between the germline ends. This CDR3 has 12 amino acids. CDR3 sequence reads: CASSFSYNEQFF. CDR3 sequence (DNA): TGCGCCAGCAGCTTCTCCTACAATGAGCAGTTCTTC.